The 8 T cell receptor beta chains presented below share a single source sample, sequenced in a study of blood T cell repertoires in COVID-19. TCRdb's copy holds only in-frame clones and misses some; the assay was immunoSEQ multiplex PCR. The table lists some 200,000 clones, about 88% of them singletons. The specimen sequenced was peripheral blood. The source is a man aged 70-80 years with acute or convalescent COVID-19.

The chain carries TRBV19 and TRBJ1-2, with 8 positions matching TRBD1. This CDR3 is built from 13 residues. V was pared by 7 bases and J by 8 bases, with 9 bases of the junction left unmatched. Germline V gives CDR1 LNHDA, CDR2 SQIVND (reference sequence). The CDR3: CASTTSTGGGYTF. Written as DNA, the CDR3 is TGTGCCAGTACTACTTCAACAGGGGGGGGCTACACCTTC.

The chain recombines TRBV11-1 with TRBJ1-2, with 7 bases that match TRBD1. CDR1 and CDR2 from the germline V gene are SGHAT and FQDESV (reference sequence). CDR3 length: 13 amino acids. Trimming cost V 3 bases and J 6 bases; bases outside gene matches: 4. The CDR3 spells CASSFQGVDGYTF. CDR3 bases: TGTGCCAGCAGCTTCCAGGGGGTGGATGGCTACACCTTC. Variable domain in full (rest from reference TRBV11-1 and TRBJ1-2): EAEVAQSPRYKITEKSQAVAFWCDPISGHATLYWYRQILGQGPELLVQFQDESVVDDSQLPKDRFSAERLKGVDSTLKIQPAELGDSAMYLCASSFQGVDGYTFGSGTRLTVV.

V gene TRBV5-1 combines with J gene TRBJ2-1; TRBD1 aligns across 9 bases. Germline V lookup: CDR1 SGHRS, CDR2 YFSETQ. V was clipped by 0 bases and J by 8 bases; unmatched bases: 9. The CDR3 consists of 16 residues. In DNA, the CDR3 is TGCGCCAGCAGCTTGGAGGGGACAGGGCCGTGGGATGAGCAGTTCTTC. Translation gives CASSLEGTGPWDEQFF.

Worth noting for this clone: The same CDR3 is also encoded by other DNA sequences in this sample. J is TRBJ1-6 and V is TRBV3-1 (or the pseudogene TRBV3-2), with 9 positions matching TRBD1. V shed 4 bases and J 9 bases; nucleotides not matched to a gene: 4. The CDR3 sequence is 14 residues long. Germline values: CDR1 LGHDT, CDR2 YNNKEL (reference sequence). The CDR3 here is CASSLGQGSSPLHF. DNA for the CDR3: TGTGCCAGCAGCCTCGGACAGGGGAGTTCACCCCTCCACTTT.

The gene calls are TRBV6-5 and TRBJ2-1; tentatively, D is TRBD1 (5 bases). Trimming cost V 0 bases and J 6 bases, with 9 bases left between them. Germline V gene data show CDR1 as MNHEY and CDR2 as SVGAGI. This CDR3 contains 14 residues. The CDR3 region is CASSYSVGANEQFF. Written as DNA, the CDR3 is TGTGCCAGCAGTTACTCGGTTGGGGCCAATGAGCAGTTCTTC.

The chain recombines TRBV6-2 or TRBV6-3 with TRBJ2-1, with D maybe TRBD1 (6 bases). This CDR3 spans 11 amino acids. The germline V gene has CDR1 MNHEY and CDR2 SVGEGT. The V gene lost 2 bases and the J gene lost 10 bases, with 6 bases spanning the gap. CDR3 in DNA: TGTGCCAGCAGTTACAGGGGGGAGCAGTTCTTC. Encoded protein: CASSYRGEQFF.

This sequence joins TRBV29-1 and TRBJ2-1; 13 nucleotides align to TRBD2. The CDR3 is made up of 12 amino acids. Germline values: CDR1 SQVTM, CDR2 ANQGSEA. With 7 bases clipped from V and 9 bases from J, the junction kept 3 bases outside the gene matches. The CDR3 DNA sequence: TGCAGCGGGAGACTAGCGGGAGGTGAGCAGTTCTTC. This translates into CSGRLAGGEQFF.

This chain uses TRBV7-2 with TRBJ1-1; D remains ambiguous. Germline-derived CDR1 and CDR2 are SGHTA and FQGNSA. CDR3 size: 13 residues. Trimming took 3 bases from V and 1 from J, leaving 6 bases between them. The CDR3 DNA reads as TGTGCCAGCAGCTTTGGGCCGAACACTGAAGCTTTCTTT. Protein: CASSFGPNTEAFF. Supplemented by reference TRBV7-2 and TRBJ1-1, the full variable domain reads GAGVSQSPSNKVTEKGKDVELRCDPISGHTALYWYRQSLGQGLEFLIYFQGNSAPDKSGLPSDRFSAERTGGSVSTLTIQRTQQEDSAVYLCASSFGPNTEAFFGQGTRLTVV.